The clone carrying this T cell receptor beta chain was picked up one time. The data derive from a study of blood T cell repertoires in COVID-19. For the study at large: Acute and convalescent COVID-19 specimens originated in the United States, Italy and Spain. T cells, B-cell-depleted T cells, or PBMCs supplied cDNA or gDNA.

The CDR3 extends over 14 amino acids. Germline-derived CDR1 and CDR2 are MDHEN and SYDVKM. V dropped 3 bases and J dropped 9; count of bases not matched to a gene: 3. While infection was still active, Seattle patients were enrolled and then followed longitudinally. Per the authors' pipeline: It was from reference gene primer amplification that nucleated cell counts were estimated. Measured with immunoSEQ multiplex PCR; TCRdb has only the in-frame clones, and not every one. That table gives V, J and clone size, and the DNA gave D and trimming. The table lists 300,000 to 450,000 clones, over 75% of them singletons.

Sequenced sample: peripheral blood. This chain joins TRBV28 and TRBJ1-6; TRBD1 matches at 9 bases. The receptor comes from a woman aged 30 to 39 with COVID-19, enrolled during active disease. CDR3 region: CASSFGDRASPLHF. DNA for the CDR3: TGTGCCAGCAGTTTCGGGGACAGGGCTTCACCCCTCCACTTT.